This T cell receptor (beta chain) was observed in a study of a mutant IDH1 vaccine in newly diagnosed glioma (dated by TCRdb to 2020 to 2023). Background on the whole study: Vaccination was initiated 4-6 weeks after radiotherapy alone, or concurrently with temozolomide cycles in the chemotherapy-containing groups. Of the approximately 34 treated patients, 62.5% were male and about 40% were female, and a mean age of roughly 40 years was recorded. Before enrollment, most patients had been given radiochemotherapy with temozolomide as standard therapy, while the rest had received either radiotherapy alone or temozolomide alone. The week-35 safety follow-up was designated visit V12, and the week-47 end of study was designated visit V13. Peripheral blood was drawn at six visits: V03 (baseline), V05, V07, V10, V12 and V13. Longitudinal TCRB deep sequencing was performed for about two dozen treated patients wherever samples were available for exploratory analyses.

Read against the paper, the sample's time point label means: week 47, end of study. Each vaccine dose, consisting of 300 ug of a 20-mer mutant IDH1 peptide in Montanide, was administered subcutaneously with topical imiquimod. Patients were given eight vaccinations, in weeks 1, 3, 5, 7, 11, 15, 19 and 23, which matched visits V03 through V10. Donors had newly diagnosed WHO grade 3 or 4 IDH1-mutant astrocytomas with loss of nuclear ATRX. The samples were drawn from NOA16, a multicentre, single-arm, open-label phase I trial in Germany that tested a mutant IDH1 peptide vaccine in humans for the first time. Genomic DNA for TCRB sequencing was extracted from EDTA blood using the DNeasy Blood and Tissue Kit. On this clone: It has no known antigen specificity. No qualities accompany the bases; no much larger clone lies one base away.

Overall study results and their limits: Pseudoprogression appeared unrelated to alterations in the top peripheral T cell clonotypes detected by TCRB sequencing. Vaccine-induced immune responses across multiple MHC alleles were detected in over 80% of patients. It was noted by the authors that analyses of patient blood samples could not be reproduced owing to sample limitations. Selection of PBMC samples for TCRB deep sequencing was based on availability.

The library was generated by the immunoSEQ multiplex PCR assay. Rearranged TCR beta chain sequences were amplified using the hsTCRB Kit according to the manufacturer's protocol. Sequencing of TCRB libraries was carried out on an Illumina MiSeq. Concerning the study's data processing: The proprietary platform of the kit vendor was used for demultiplexing, trimming and gene mapping. Imported from immuneACCESS, the table was reduced by TCRdb to in-frame sequences with V and J called. These copies leave out some clones; in studies compared against another copy, an unresolved V gene accounts for under half, and the cause of the remainder is not known. V, J and clone size derive from that table, while D and trimming were established from the DNA sequence. The sample yields roughly 46,000 clones; about 88% were counted once. The top ten clones comprise 3.5% to 4.5% of the sample. CDR1 is given as GTSNPN and CDR2 as SVGIG, both from the germline V gene (reference sequence). From the cysteine up to the phenylalanine, the CDR3 has a length of 13 residues. Only the CDR3 DNA is retained, 39 bases long and in frame from the first base. Germline trimming: 5 bases from V, 8 bases from J; junction bases outside gene matches: 8.

This TCR was recovered from a woman aged 30 to 39 with glioma. Some clones in this sample may be carry-over from other donors' samples. The V and J genes are TRBV30 and TRBJ2-3, with TRBD1 matching 9 junction bases. This sample comprised PBMCs, obtained from a glioma patient whose treatment included an IDH1 peptide vaccine. In nucleotide form, the sequence is TGTGCCTGGGCGGGACAGGGAGCGATTACGCAGTATTTT. Its translation is CAWAGQGAITQYF. The full variable domain, completed from the reference TRBV30 and TRBJ2-3 proteins outside the CDR3, reads SQTIHQWPATLVQPVGSPLSLECTVEGTSNPNLYWYRQAAGRGLQLLFYSVGIGQISSEVPQNLSASRPQDRQFILSSKKLLLSDSGFYLCAWAGQGAITQYFGPGTRLTVL.